This is a list of T cell receptor beta chains from one sample in a study of CD8 T cells in ankylosing spondylitis. A single record per CDR3 protein comes from TCRdb applying MiXCR to the 5' RACE reads. The sample contains some 840,000 distinct CDR3 sequences, about 11% of which appear only once. Sequencing was performed on blood, either unsorted or a sorted T cell fraction (not recorded which). The receptors shown here come from a male donor with ankylosing spondylitis. The CDR3 runs from the conserved cysteine through the conserved F or W. D genes are given only for firm matches. Clone size is not always given. Where it is, it says once, few, many or a class for expanded clones.

J,size,V,D,DNA,CDR3
TRBJ1-1,few,TRBV28,TRBD1,TGTGCCAGCACTATAAAGAGGTCACAGGGGACCACTGAAGCTTTCTTT,CASTIKRSQGTTEAFF
TRBJ1-5,few,TRBV6-4,TRBD1,TGTGCCAGCAGTGATCAGGGGGGTCAGCCCCAGCATTTT,CASSDQGGQPQHF
TRBJ2-7,-,TRBV4-1,-,TGCGCCAGCAGCCATAAGGAGGACAGTGGCCTCGAGCAGTACTTC,CASSHKEDSGLEQYF
TRBJ2-3,few,TRBV6-1,-,TGTGCCAGCAGTCCCCCGCAGGGGAGTATCACGCAGTATTTT,CASSPPQGSITQYF
TRBJ1-2,-,TRBV20-1,TRBD1,TGCAGTGCTACAGGGGGTTTAGGCTATGGCTACACCTTC,CSATGGLGYGYTF
TRBJ1-4,few,TRBV18,TRBD1,TGTGCCAGCTCACGGGACAGGGGAAATAATGAAAAACTGTTTTTT,CASSRDRGNNEKLFF
TRBJ1-2,many,TRBV4-2,-,TGTGCCAGCAGCCTTTTACAGGGAATGGAAGACTATGGCTACACCTTC,CASSLLQGMEDYGYTF
TRBJ2-7,-,TRBV25-1,-,TGTGCCAGCAGTGAATTCGGGGCACCGGTTTCTGGGCAGTACTTC,CASSEFGAPVSGQYF
TRBJ1-2,-,TRBV10-3,-,TGTGCCATCAGTGAGTCCCTCCATTTTGGCTACACCTTC,CAISESLHFGYTF
TRBJ2-7,-,TRBV30,-,TGTGCCTGGAGTGTTTCGGCTAACTACGAGCAGTACTTC,CAWSVSANYEQYF
TRBJ2-5,few,TRBV20-1,-,TGCAGTGCTAGCTATCCAGGGAACCCCCAAGAGACCCAGTACTTC,CSASYPGNPQETQYF